The source of this T cell receptor beta chain is a study of T-cell reconstitution after alpha-beta-depleted transplantation in children (TCRdb year 2016). For the study in its entirety: T-cell immune reconstitution after TCRalphabeta/CD19-depleted allogeneic hematopoietic cell transplantation in children was quantitatively tracked in the study by means of TCR repertoire profiling.

This clonotype has more than one count but fewer than ten. There is no known antigen for this receptor. No clone much larger than this one lies a single base away; base qualities are absent. Libraries came from PCR. Sequencing took place on an Illumina HiSeq 2500. TCR libraries were prepared with molecular barcoding, using unique molecular identifiers to normalize TCRbeta repertoire quantification. TCRdb reprocessed the public reads (quality trimming at Q25 with fastp, clone calling with MiXCR) and kept in-frame beta chains. Rows are combined by CDR3 protein, so each entry shows the most common genes and DNA. The sample table contains hundreds of thousands of distinct CDR3 sequences; only one count was recorded for approximately 16% of them. In total, the top ten clones hold approximately 1.1% of the sample. For CDR1 and CDR2, the germline V gene lists SGHDT and YYEEEE. V loses 3 bases, J loses 9 bases, and the germline ends lie 7 bases apart. The CDR3, from cysteine to phenylalanine, totals 11 residues. The only DNA kept is the CDR3, 33 bases in frame from the first base.

The receptor chain draws on TRBV5-6 and TRBJ2-1, with the D gene too uncertain to name. The sequence was collected from a human donor who donated a stem cell graft to a child with acute myeloid leukemia. The sample here was PBMCs from the stem cell graft donor, taken from the stem cell graft. The CDR3 region: CASSWTSEQFF. The DNA reads as follows: TGTGCCAGCAGCTGGACGAGTGAGCAGTTCTTC.